A single sample is the source of the 21 T cell receptor delta chains below, sequenced in a study of gamma delta lymphoproliferative disorders and STAT genes. Genomic DNA from isolated PBMCs served as the sequencing template. TCRdb ran CATT on the multiplex PCR reads. The sample shows roughly 3,000 delta-chain clones, around 1.2% of them seen only once. Input material: blood. These TCRs come from a human donor in good health.

A remark on this clone: TCRdb's protein for this DNA is that of a much larger clone and differs from the translation at residue 10, likely a read error; the protein shown is the DNA translation. The CDR3 nucleotides read TGTGCCTGTGACAGCCTGGTCTTAAGGACCGATAAACTCATCTTT. Translating it yields CACDSLVLRTDKLIF. The chain recombines TRDV2 with TRDJ1; D gene unclear. The CDR3 contains 15 residues. V was clipped by 2 bases and J by 2 bases, with 14 bases between them. Germline CDR1 and CDR2: GEAIGNYY and EKD.

To note about this clone: The translation of this DNA and the TCRdb protein of a much larger clone differ at residue 3, probably owing to a read error; the protein shown here is translated from the DNA. The V call is TRDV2, the J call TRDJ1, with TRDD3 as a possible D gene (6 bases). The CDR3 runs 17 residues. Germline loops: CDR1 GEAIGNYY, CDR2 EKD. CDR3 in DNA: TGTGCCCGTGACCTGTTGGGGATCCAAACTTACACCGATAAACTCATCTTT. It translates to CARDLLGIQTYTDKLIF.

Comments on this clone: TCRdb assigns this DNA the protein of a much larger clone, which departs from its translation at residue 7; this likely reflects a read error, and the protein shown comes from translating the DNA. J is TRDJ1 and V is TRDV2; the D gene is possibly TRDD3 (7 bases). V was pared by 0 bases and J by 3 bases, with 28 bases between. Germline CDR1 and CDR2: GEAIGNYY and EKD. The CDR3 is made up of 20 amino acids. The CDR3 sequence: CACDTVRPHPTGDSPDKLIF. For the CDR3, the DNA is TGTGCCTGTGACACCGTCAGGCCTCATCCTACTGGGGATAGTCCCGATAAACTCATCTTT.

This clone was picked up a small number of times. For this DNA, TCRdb reports the protein of a much larger clone, which diverges at residue 5, most likely from a read error; the protein presented here is translated directly from the DNA. J is TRDJ3 and V is TRDV2; D might be TRDD3 (6 bases). V lost 3 bases, J lost 0 bases, and 14 bases lay in between. Germline CDR1 reads GEAIGNYY; CDR2 reads EKD. This CDR3 is 18 amino acids long. For the CDR3, the DNA is TGTGCCTGTGACTCCCTTGGGGGCAGCTCCTGGGACACCCGACAGATGTTTTTC. It is translated as CACDSLGGSSWDTRQMFF.

This clone is large. Different DNA sequences within this sample yield the same CDR3. V gene TRDV2 combines with J gene TRDJ1; TRDD3 aligns across 8 bases. Unmatched junction bases numbered 16, after V lost 2 bases and J lost 3 bases. The CDR3 sequence is 18 residues long. Per the germline V gene, CDR1 is GEAIGNYY and CDR2 is EKD. The CDR3 coding sequence is TGTGCCTGTGACAACATGTGGGGGATTCCAAGACTCTCCGATAAACTCATCTTT. Protein product: CACDNMWGIPRLSDKLIF.

This clone qualifies as large. Within the sample, other DNA sequences also encode this same CDR3. This chain joins TRDV2 and TRDJ1; 13 positions match TRDD3. From germline, CDR1 is GEAIGNYY and CDR2 EKD. The V segment lost 2 bases and the J segment 0 bases; nucleotides outside the gene matches: 5. The CDR3 runs to 17 residues. CDR3 residues: CACDSVLGDTHTDKLIF. The CDR3 DNA reads TGTGCCTGTGACAGCGTACTGGGGGATACGCACACCGATAAACTCATCTTT.

This clone was detected only a few times. The protein in TCRdb stems from a much larger clone and differs at residue 3 from this DNA's translation, likely a read error; here the protein is translated from the DNA. The rearrangement links TRDV2 to TRDJ1; 9 bases are a match to TRDD3. This CDR3 spans 16 amino acids. The germline CDR1 and CDR2 sequences are GEAIGNYY and EKD. The CDR3 here is CARDTVTGGPTDKLIF. The DNA of the CDR3 is TGTGCCCGTGACACCGTCACTGGGGGACCCACCGATAAACTCATCTTT.

Turning to this clone: TCRdb pairs this DNA with a much larger clone's protein that differs at residue 14, likely a read error; the protein shown was translated from the DNA. The chain carries TRDV2 and TRDJ1; D is possibly TRDD3 (7 bases). The V and J ends lost 0 bases and 3 bases respectively, with 28 bases between them. The germline CDR1 and CDR2 sequences are GEAIGNYY and EKD. The CDR3 is 20 amino acids. CDR3 DNA: TGTGCCTGTGACACCGTCGGGCCTCATCCTACTGGGGATAATCCCGATAAACTCATCTTT. Translation gives CACDTVGPHPTGDNPDKLIF.

As regards this clone: The protein TCRdb lists belongs to a much larger clone and differs from this DNA's translation at residue 13, which points to a read error; the protein shown is made from the DNA. The chain has TRDV2 and TRDJ3; TRDD3 aligns across 11 bases. This CDR3 has 19 residues. CDR1 is GEAIGNYY and CDR2 is EKD in the germline V gene. The CDR3 here is CACDKLGDRTPWGTRQMFF. For the CDR3, the DNA is TGTGCCTGTGACAAACTGGGGGATAGAACCCCCTGGGGCACCCGACAGATGTTTTTC.

Remarks on this clone: The protein recorded in TCRdb matches a much larger clone and deviates from this DNA's translation at residue 15, suggesting a read error; the protein here is obtained by translating the DNA. V is TRDV2 and J is TRDJ3, with 10 bases fitting TRDD3. In germline, CDR1 is GEAIGNYY, CDR2 EKD. The CDR3 runs 20 residues. The DNA of the CDR3 is TGTGCCTGTGACACCGTCGGGGGGATACGCGAAGCCTGGGACGCCCGACAGATGTTTTTC. Translation: CACDTVGGIREAWDARQMFF.

Notes on this clone: This is likely an artifact of a read error, given a far larger clone one base away. Other DNA sequences within the sample encode an identical CDR3. The V gene is TRDV2, the J gene TRDJ1; perhaps TRDD3 as D (5 bases). Germline V CDR1 and CDR2: GEAIGNYY, EKD. This CDR3 is built from 15 residues. Written as DNA, the CDR3 is TGTGCCTGTGACACCATTGGGAGATACACCGATAAACTTATCTTT. Translation gives CACDTIGRYTDKLIF.

This clone occurred a few times. This likely reflects a read error, since a far larger clone is one base away. The same CDR3 arises from other DNA sequences in this sample as well. The rearrangement joins TRDV2 to TRDJ1; TRDD3 matches 11 bases. V shed 4 bases and J 1 base; nucleotides not matched to a gene: 16. CDR3 length: 19 amino acids. CDR1 and CDR2 from the germline V gene are GEAIGNYY and EKD. CDR3 nucleotides: TGTGCCTGTGATACCGTCAGTGGGGGATACGCAGGTTCCACCGATAAACTCATCTTT. Translated: CACDTVSGGYAGSTDKLIF.

As for this clone: This DNA's translation and the protein TCRdb lists, from a much larger clone, do not match at residue 15, likely due to a read error; the protein shown is translated from the DNA. The chain employs TRDV2 and TRDJ1; TRDD3 matches 12 bases. The CDR3 length is 16 residues. Germline CDR1 GEAIGNYY, CDR2 EKD. The CDR3, as DNA: TGTGCCTGTGTTGCTCTGGGGGATACGGGCGCCGATAAACTCACCTTT. It yields the protein CACVALGDTGADKLTF.

This clone was seen a few times. Only one base separates this from a far larger clonotype, so it likely reflects a read error. Other DNA variants within this sample encode the same CDR3. J gene TRDJ1 was identified, but the V gene was not called; the DNA was not used to check the table's D call, TRDD3. The CDR3 has 20 residues. CDR3 coding DNA: TGCGCCTCCCCGGGGTGGATCCCGCCTAAGGATTTTCTATCTACCGATAAACTCATCTTT. The encoded protein is CASPGWIPPKDFLSTDKLIF.

In the case of this clone: One end of the junction does not line up with germline, which may come from a read error. The rearrangement joins TRDV1 to TRDJ1, with D perhaps matching TRDD3 (6 bases). Since TCRdb gives no J gene, matching the DNA to germline was used here to assign it. From germline, CDR1 is TSWWSYY and CDR2 QGS. This CDR3 region has 16 residues. This CDR3 reads CAPGELYWRETDKLIF. Written as DNA, the CDR3 is TGTGCTCCTGGGGAACTATACTGGCGGGAGACCGATAAACTCATCTTT.

As to this clone: It differs at one base from a far larger clone, so likely a read error. Other DNA sequences in this specimen translate into the identical CDR3. The chain joins TRDV2 to TRDJ1; 9 nucleotides line up with TRDD3. Germline CDR1 and CDR2: GEAIGNYY and EKD. The CDR3 is made up of 15 amino acids. The J segment lost 2 bases and the V segment lost 0 bases, leaving 3 bases of the junction unmatched. The CDR3 region is CACDTVGGYTDKLIF. Here the CDR3 DNA reads TGTGCCTGTGACACCGTTGGGGGATATACCGATAAACTCATCTTT.

Relative to its sample, this clone is medium-sized. A much larger clone differs from this one at a single base, so this may be a read error. The sample has other DNA sequences that encode this CDR3 too. The chain has TRDV2 and TRDJ3; 8 positions agree with TRDD3. The ends lost 2 bases at V and 0 bases at J; junction bases unmatched: 11. Germline CDR1 and CDR2: GEAIGNYY and EKD. CDR3 length: 20 residues. The CDR3 here is CACDKVLGVASSWDTRQMFF. The CDR3 nucleotides read TGTGCCTGTGACAAGGTACTGGGGGTTGCCTCCTCCTGGGACACCCGACAGATGTTTTTC.

Regarding this clone: The TCRdb record carries a much larger clone's protein, which differs from this DNA's translation at residue 11; a read error is the likely cause, and the protein listed here is the DNA translation. The chain recombines TRDV2 with TRDJ1; 11 bases match TRDD3. CDR3 size: 19 residues. Losses at the gene ends were 0 bases for V and 1 base for J; bases not matched to a gene: 12. Per germline, CDR1 GEAIGNYY and CDR2 EKD. CDR3 sequence: CACDTVSGGYVGSTDKLIF. Here the CDR3 DNA reads TGTGCCTGTGACACCGTCAGTGGGGGATACGTAGGTTCCACCGATAAACTCATCTTT.

This clone is large (0.1 to 1%) by share. This sample also contains other DNA sequences that code for the same CDR3. The chain links TRDV2 to TRDJ1, with TRDD3 matching 7 bases. The CDR3 totals 17 residues. The germline V gene encodes CDR1 GEAIGNYY and CDR2 EKD. The trim removed 4 bases at V and 0 bases at J, leaving 13 bases unmatched. The CDR3: CACDPVTGAPYTDKLIF. The CDR3 DNA reads as TGTGCCTGTGATCCCGTAACTGGGGCCCCGTACACCGATAAACTCATCTTT.

A note on this clone: A far larger clone is one base from this, pointing to a likely read error. The chain links TRDV3 to TRDJ1, with 8 bases identical to TRDD3. Germline CDR1 and CDR2: TVYSNPD and GDNSRS (reference sequence). CDR3 length: 11 amino acids. CDR3 sequence (DNA): TGTGCCTTTCCACCGGGGGATAAACCCATCTTT. This sequence encodes CAFPPGDKPIF.

In its sample, this clone was seen many times. This may be a read error: a much more frequent sequence differs by one nucleotide. The chain uses TRDV1 and TRDJ1; 13 bases agree with TRDD3. From germline, CDR1 is TSWWSYY and CDR2 QGS. CDR3 size: 21 residues. V lost 1 base and J lost 6; bases outside the gene matches: 20. This chain's CDR3 is CALGERATKEDWGIRDNKLIF. The CDR3, as DNA: TGTGCTCTTGGGGAACGGGCTACAAAGGAGGACTGGGGGATACGGGACAATAAACTCATCTTT.